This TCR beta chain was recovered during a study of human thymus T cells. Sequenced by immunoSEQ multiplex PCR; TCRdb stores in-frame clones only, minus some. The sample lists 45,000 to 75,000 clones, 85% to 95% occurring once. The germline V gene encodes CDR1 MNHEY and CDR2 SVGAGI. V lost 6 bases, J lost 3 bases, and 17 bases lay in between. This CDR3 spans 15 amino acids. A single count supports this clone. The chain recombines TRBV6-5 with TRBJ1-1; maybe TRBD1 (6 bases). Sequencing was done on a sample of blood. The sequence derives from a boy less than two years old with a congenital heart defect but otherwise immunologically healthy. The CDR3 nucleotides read TGTGCCAGCAGCCGAGGAACAGGGTGGGACACTGAAGCTTTCTTT. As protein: CASSRGTGWDTEAFF.